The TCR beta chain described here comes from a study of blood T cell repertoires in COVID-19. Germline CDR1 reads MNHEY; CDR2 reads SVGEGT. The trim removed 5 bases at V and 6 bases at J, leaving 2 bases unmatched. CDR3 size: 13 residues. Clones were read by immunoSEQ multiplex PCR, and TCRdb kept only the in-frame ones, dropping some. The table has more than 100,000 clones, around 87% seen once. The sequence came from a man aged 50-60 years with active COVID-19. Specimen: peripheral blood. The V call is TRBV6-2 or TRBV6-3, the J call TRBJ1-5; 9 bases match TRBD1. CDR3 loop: CASSTQGAQPQHF. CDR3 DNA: TGTGCCAGCAGTACACAGGGGGCTCAGCCCCAGCATTTT.